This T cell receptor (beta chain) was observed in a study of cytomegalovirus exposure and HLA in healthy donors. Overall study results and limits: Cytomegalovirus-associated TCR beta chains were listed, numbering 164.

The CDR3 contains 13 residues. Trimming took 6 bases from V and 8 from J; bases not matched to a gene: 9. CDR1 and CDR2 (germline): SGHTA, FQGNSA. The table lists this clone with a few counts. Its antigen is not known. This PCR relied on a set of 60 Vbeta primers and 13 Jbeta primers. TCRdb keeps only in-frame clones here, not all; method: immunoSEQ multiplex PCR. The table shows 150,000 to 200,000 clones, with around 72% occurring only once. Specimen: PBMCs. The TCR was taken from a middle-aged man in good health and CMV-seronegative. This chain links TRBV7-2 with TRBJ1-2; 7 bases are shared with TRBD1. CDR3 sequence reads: CASRLRQGSGYTF. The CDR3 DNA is TGTGCCAGCAGGCTCAGACAGGGATCGGGCTACACCTTC.